Sequencing of this T cell receptor (beta chain) was carried out in a study of blood T cell repertoires in COVID-19. Study at large: COVID-19 samples, acute and convalescent, were from the United States, Italy and Spain. The analysed material was cDNA or gDNA that came from T cells, B-cell-depleted T cells, or PBMCs.

Per the original data handling: Cell counts per sample came from amplifying reference gene primers. Sequenced by immunoSEQ multiplex PCR; TCRdb stores in-frame clones only, minus some. The DNA was the basis for D and trimming; V, J and clone size are from that table. Found here are roughly 210,000 clones, 88% of them singletons; the top ten hold approximately 1.7%. The CDR3 has 15 residues. V dropped 1 base and J dropped 8 bases, with 15 bases sitting between them. In germline, CDR1 is LGHDT, CDR2 YNNKEL (reference sequence). The sequence was obtained from a man in his sixties or seventies with acute or convalescent COVID-19. V usage is TRBV3-1 (or the pseudogene TRBV3-2) and J usage is TRBJ1-3; weak D call: TRBD1 (5 bases). What was sequenced was peripheral blood. CDR3 residues: CASSQGGVGGDTIYF. CDR3 nucleotides: TGTGCCAGCAGCCAAGGCGGGGTCGGGGGAGACACCATATATTTT.